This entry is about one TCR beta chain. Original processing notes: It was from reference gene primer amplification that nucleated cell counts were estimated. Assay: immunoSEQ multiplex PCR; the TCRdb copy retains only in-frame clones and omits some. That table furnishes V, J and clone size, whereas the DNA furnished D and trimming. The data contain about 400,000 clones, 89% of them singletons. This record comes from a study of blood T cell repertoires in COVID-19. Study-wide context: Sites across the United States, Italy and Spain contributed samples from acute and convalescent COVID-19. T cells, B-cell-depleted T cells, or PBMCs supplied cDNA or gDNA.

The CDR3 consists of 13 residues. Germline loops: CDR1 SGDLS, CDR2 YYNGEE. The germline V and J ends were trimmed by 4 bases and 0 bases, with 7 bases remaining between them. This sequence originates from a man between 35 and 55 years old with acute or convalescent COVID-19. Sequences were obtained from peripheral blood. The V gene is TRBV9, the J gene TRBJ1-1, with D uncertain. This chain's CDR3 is CASSFTVNTEAFF. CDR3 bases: TGTGCCAGCAGCTTTACGGTGAACACTGAAGCTTTCTTT. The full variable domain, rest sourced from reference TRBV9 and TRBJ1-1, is DSGVTQTPKHLITATGQRVTLRCSPRSGDLSVYWYQQSLDQGLQFLIQYYNGEERAKGNILERFSAQQFPDLHSELNLSSLELGDSALYFCASSFTVNTEAFFGQGTRLTVV.